Reported below is one TCR beta chain. The target antigen is unknown. Trimming left V 6 bases short and J 9 bases short, with 9 bases between. Germline lookup yields CDR1 MDHEN and CDR2 SYDVKM. The CDR3 has 12 amino acids. TCRdb reprocessed the 5' RACE reads with MiXCR, giving one entry per CDR3 protein. Among some 240,000 distinct CDR3 sequences listed, roughly 25% were seen once. These data come from a study of CD8 T cells in ankylosing spondylitis. Points from the study as a whole: Enrichment of disease-linked clones was reportedly significant in matched ankylosing spondylitis synovial fluid. Some of the motif variants had earlier been found in reactive arthritis patients' fluid and blood. The study identified a TCR beta motif of several highly homologous variants that appeared characteristic of ankylosing spondylitis blood. Disease-linked clones displayed a CD8+ phenotype and appeared relatively rarely in peripheral blood.

This chain connects TRBV28 to TRBJ2-6; D is ambiguous. The sequence was collected from a male donor with ankylosing spondylitis or in good health (not recorded which). The sample taken for sequencing was blood, either unsorted or a sorted T cell fraction (not recorded which). The CDR3 loop reads CASSNYGNVLTF. DNA of the CDR3: TGTGCCAGCAGCAACTACGGCAACGTCCTGACTTTC.